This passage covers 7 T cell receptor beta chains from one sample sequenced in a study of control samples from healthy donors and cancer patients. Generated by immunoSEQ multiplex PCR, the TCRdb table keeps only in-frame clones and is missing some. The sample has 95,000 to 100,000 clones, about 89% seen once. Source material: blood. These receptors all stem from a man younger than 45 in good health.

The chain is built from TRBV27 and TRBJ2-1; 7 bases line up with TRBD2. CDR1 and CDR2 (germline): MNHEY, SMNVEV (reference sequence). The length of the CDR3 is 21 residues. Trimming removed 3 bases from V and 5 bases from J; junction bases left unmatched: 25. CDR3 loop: CASSFHSVTSQQFEANNEQFF. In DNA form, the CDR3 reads TGTGCCAGCAGTTTCCACTCCGTGACTAGCCAACAATTCGAAGCTAACAATGAGCAGTTCTTC.

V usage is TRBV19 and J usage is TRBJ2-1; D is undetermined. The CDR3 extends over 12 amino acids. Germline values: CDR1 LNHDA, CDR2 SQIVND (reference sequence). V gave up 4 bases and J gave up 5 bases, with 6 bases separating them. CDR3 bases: TGTGCCAGTAGTAGACGGAACAATGAGCAGTTCTTC. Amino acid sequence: CASSRRNNEQFF.

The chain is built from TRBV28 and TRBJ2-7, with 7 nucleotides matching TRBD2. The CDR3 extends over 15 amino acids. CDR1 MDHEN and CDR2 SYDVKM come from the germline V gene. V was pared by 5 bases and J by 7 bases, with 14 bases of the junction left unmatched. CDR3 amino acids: CASSPESAGAREQYF. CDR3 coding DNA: TGTGCCAGCAGTCCCGAGTCCGCGGGAGCGAGAGAGCAGTACTTC.

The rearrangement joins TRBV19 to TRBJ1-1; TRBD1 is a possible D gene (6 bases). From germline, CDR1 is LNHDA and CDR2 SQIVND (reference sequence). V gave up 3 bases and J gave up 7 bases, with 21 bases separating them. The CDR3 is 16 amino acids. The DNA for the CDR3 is TGTGCCAGTAGTATGGGCAGGGACACCTTCGGGGATGAAGCTTTCTTT. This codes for CASSMGRDTFGDEAFF.

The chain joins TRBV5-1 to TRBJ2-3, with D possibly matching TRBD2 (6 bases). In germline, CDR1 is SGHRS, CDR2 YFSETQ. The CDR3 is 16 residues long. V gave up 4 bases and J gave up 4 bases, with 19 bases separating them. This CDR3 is CASSGGWGLLPDTQYF. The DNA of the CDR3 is TGCGCCAGCAGCGGGGGGTGGGGACTCCTCCCAGATACGCAGTATTTT.

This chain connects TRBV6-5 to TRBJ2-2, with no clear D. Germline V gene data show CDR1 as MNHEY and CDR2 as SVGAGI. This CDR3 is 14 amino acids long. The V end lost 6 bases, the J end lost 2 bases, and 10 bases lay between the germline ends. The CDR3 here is CASRPNLNTGELFF. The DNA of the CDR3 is TGTGCCAGCAGGCCAAATTTAAACACCGGGGAGCTGTTTTTT.

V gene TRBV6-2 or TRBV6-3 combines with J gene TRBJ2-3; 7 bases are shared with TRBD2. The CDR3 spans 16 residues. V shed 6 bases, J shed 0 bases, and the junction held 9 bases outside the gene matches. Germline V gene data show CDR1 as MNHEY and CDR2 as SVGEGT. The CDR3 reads CASRPPSGPSTDTQYF. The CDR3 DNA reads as TGTGCCAGCAGGCCTCCTAGCGGACCTAGCACAGATACGCAGTATTTT.